This T cell receptor (beta chain) derives from a study of blood T cell repertoires in COVID-19. Study-level background: Collection of acute and convalescent COVID-19 samples took place in the United States, Italy and Spain. From T cells, B-cell-depleted T cells, or PBMCs came the material, which was cDNA or gDNA.

Per the authors' pipeline: Scientists estimated how many nucleated cells there were by amplifying reference gene primers. The repertoire was sequenced with immunoSEQ multiplex PCR; TCRdb's copy has only in-frame clones and lacks some. V and J calls and clone size are as listed in that table; D and trimming were resolved from the DNA. The repertoire consists of a few hundred thousand clones, with 88% occurring once and the leading ten covering approximately 1.8%. What was sequenced was peripheral blood. This TCR derives from a man aged 65 to 79 with acute or convalescent COVID-19.

This CDR3 is CAISFRGGEKLFF. The CDR3 nucleotides are TGTGCCATCAGTTTTAGGGGTGGGGAAAAACTGTTTTTT. The gene calls are TRBV10-3 and TRBJ1-4; D is possibly TRBD1 (5 bases). V lost 5 bases and J lost 8, with 12 bases in between. The CDR3 length is 13 residues. Germline V gene sequence: CDR1 ENHRY, CDR2 SYGVKD.